These T cell receptor beta chains were read from a single sample in a study of Ad26.COV2.S vaccination and SARS-CoV-2 variants. Only in-frame clones appear in the TCRdb table, and some are missing; sequencing was by immunoSEQ multiplex PCR. The table records hundreds of thousands of clones, 85% to 90% of them present only once. Source: peripheral blood, taken in a trial of Ad26.COV2.S vaccine versus placebo. These receptors all stem from a person between 18 and 65 years old who received the Ad26.COV2.S COVID-19 vaccine or a placebo. CDR3s include the opening cysteine and the closing phenylalanine or tryptophan. The order of the fields is V gene, D gene, clone size, J gene, CDR3 protein, CDR3 DNA. A D gene is named only where the DNA matches it firmly. Not every row has a clone size; where given, it reads once, few, many or a size class.

TRBV21-1	NA	NA	TRBJ2-5	CASSYRPPAYQETQYF	TGTGCCAGCAGCTACAGGCCCCCGGCCTACCAAGAGACCCAGTACTTC
TRBV28	TRBD1	NA	TRBJ1-3	CASSSRTGVISGNTIYF	TGTGCCAGCAGTTCGAGGACAGGGGTGATCTCTGGAAACACCATATATTTT
TRBV19	NA	NA	TRBJ1-3	CASSMADSSGNTIYF	TGTGCCAGTAGTATGGCAGATTCGTCTGGAAACACCATATATTTT
TRBV19	NA	NA	TRBJ2-1	CASSPGARAAYSYNEQFF	TGTGCCAGTAGCCCAGGGGCGCGGGCGGCCTATTCCTACAATGAGCAGTTCTTC
TRBV5-8	NA	NA	TRBJ2-4	CASSPDRAKNIQYF	TGTGCCAGCAGCCCAGACAGAGCCAAAAACATTCAGTACTTC
TRBV19	TRBD1	NA	TRBJ2-1	CASSISASGQVGQFF	TGTGCCAGTAGTATATCAGCATCAGGACAGGTAGGGCAGTTCTTC
TRBV4-2	NA	NA	TRBJ2-2	CASSQEVRATNTGELFF	TGTGCCAGCAGCCAAGAGGTACGTGCGACGAACACCGGGGAGCTGTTTTTT
TRBV7-2	NA	NA	TRBJ1-5	CASSLAGQINQPQHF	TGTGCCAGCAGCTTAGCAGGACAAATCAATCAGCCCCAGCATTTT
TRBV5-6	TRBD1	once	TRBJ1-6	CASSIRGQGWNSPLHF	TGTGCCAGCAGCATCCGAGGACAGGGCTGGAATTCACCCCTCCACTTT
TRBV7-2	TRBD1	NA	TRBJ1-6	CASSLEGDRTSPLHF	TGTGCCAGCAGCTTAGAGGGGGACAGGACTTCACCCCTCCACTTT
TRBV5-5	NA	NA	TRBJ2-7	CASSSRQDSSYEQYF	TGTGCCAGCAGCTCGCGTCAGGATAGCTCCTACGAGCAGTACTTC
TRBV13	TRBD1	NA	TRBJ1-4	CASSSRDRGPNEKLFF	TGTGCCAGCAGCTCCCGGGACAGGGGACCTAATGAAAAACTGTTTTTT
TRBV5-1	TRBD1	NA	TRBJ1-4	CASSLAGQGGEKLFF	TGCGCCAGCAGCTTGGCCGGCCAGGGGGGTGAAAAACTGTTTTTT
TRBV6-2/TRBV6-3	NA	NA	TRBJ2-7	CASSYLANEQYF	TGTGCCAGCAGTTACCTCGCTAACGAGCAGTACTTC
TRBV15	NA	NA	TRBJ1-2	CATSLTGRRNGYTF	TGTGCCACCAGCTTGACAGGCAGAAGGAATGGCTACACCTTC
TRBV27	TRBD1	NA	TRBJ1-5	CASSLGQDNQPQHF	TGTGCCAGCAGTCTGGGACAGGACAATCAGCCCCAGCATTTT
TRBV11-2	NA	NA	TRBJ2-6	CASSLDQGGAGANVLTF	TGTGCCAGCAGCTTAGATCAAGGGGGAGCTGGGGCCAACGTCCTGACTTTC
TRBV2	NA	NA	TRBJ2-3	CASSVGLVADTQYF	TGTGCCAGCAGTGTCGGGCTAGTCGCAGATACGCAGTATTTT
TRBV28	NA	NA	TRBJ2-1	CASSFSLSSYNEQFF	TGTGCCAGCAGTTTCTCCCTGAGCTCCTACAATGAGCAGTTCTTC
TRBV19	NA	NA	TRBJ1-1	CASSDGGNAEAFF	TGTGCCAGTAGCGATGGGGGGAACGCTGAAGCTTTCTTT
TRBV5-1	TRBD1	NA	TRBJ2-2	CASSPGTGTGELFF	TGCGCCAGCAGTCCCGGGACAGGGACCGGGGAGCTGTTTTTT
TRBV5-5	TRBD1	NA	TRBJ2-2	CASSSGQGADTGELFF	TGTGCCAGCAGCTCCGGACAGGGGGCAGACACCGGGGAGCTGTTTTTT
TRBV7-9	TRBD1	NA	TRBJ1-4	CASSFTGTGGFLFF	TGTGCCAGCAGCTTTACCGGGACAGGGGGCTTCCTGTTTTTT
TRBV2	NA	NA	TRBJ1-3	CASTGGYTSGNTIYF	TGTGCCAGCACGGGGGGGTATACCTCTGGAAACACCATATATTTT
TRBV19	NA	NA	TRBJ1-6	CASSEKGMSPLHF	TGTGCCAGTAGTGAGAAGGGGATGTCACCCCTCCACTTT
TRBV10-3	TRBD2	NA	TRBJ2-7	CAISGGTSSGSKSYEQYF	TGTGCCATCAGTGGGGGGACTAGCAGCGGTTCAAAGTCCTACGAGCAGTACTTC
TRBV6-1	NA	NA	TRBJ2-7	CASSEGAETYEQYF	TGTGCCAGCAGTGAAGGTGCGGAAACCTACGAGCAGTACTTC
TRBV18	TRBD2	NA	TRBJ2-1	CASSPGTSGFNEQFF	TGTGCCAGCTCACCCGGGACTAGCGGGTTCAATGAGCAGTTCTTC
TRBV18	NA	NA	TRBJ2-5	CASSAPETQYF	TGTGCCAGCTCAGCGCCGGAGACCCAGTACTTC
TRBV2	TRBD1	NA	TRBJ2-3	CASSQSRGLATDTQYF	TGTGCCAGCAGTCAAAGCAGGGGGCTGGCAACAGATACGCAGTATTTT
TRBV5-1	TRBD2	NA	TRBJ2-3	CASSRLAGVGDTQYF	TGCGCCAGCAGCAGACTAGCGGGAGTAGGAGATACGCAGTATTTT
TRBV11-3	NA	NA	TRBJ1-1	CASSLDGQKTEAFF	TGTGCCAGCAGCTTAGACGGACAGAAGACTGAAGCTTTCTTT
TRBV20-1	TRBD1	NA	TRBJ2-6	CSASDRGTGANVLTF	TGCAGTGCTAGTGACAGGGGGACTGGGGCCAACGTCCTGACTTTC
TRBV11-2	TRBD1	NA	TRBJ2-1	CASSWGQGNEQFF	TGTGCCAGCAGCTGGGGACAGGGCAATGAGCAGTTCTTC
TRBV18	NA	NA	TRBJ1-2	CASSPGPGLSYGYTF	TGTGCCAGCTCACCAGGACCGGGACTCTCCTATGGCTACACCTTC
TRBV20-1	TRBD2	NA	TRBJ2-7	CSASRGSTYEQYF	TGCAGTGCTAGTCGCGGGAGCACCTACGAGCAGTACTTC
TRBV19	TRBD2	NA	TRBJ2-5	CASTTGLAGQETQYF	TGTGCTAGTACCACCGGACTAGCGGGACAAGAGACCCAGTACTTC